This passage covers 2 T cell receptor beta chains from one sample sequenced in a study of T-cell memory formation after mild COVID-19. In TCRdb, the 5' RACE reads were re-called with MiXCR into one record per CDR3 protein. The sample has 120,000 to 150,000 distinct CDR3 sequences, 15% to 20% seen once; the top ten hold about 2%. The source material was PBMCs or a T cell subset sorted from them (not recorded which). The receptor source for this set is an adult woman who had mild COVID-19 (a few samples of this study predate the infection). Cell type and time point are not known.

This clonotype turned up a few times. J is TRBJ2-1 and V is TRBV12-3 or TRBV12-4, with 14 bases that match TRBD2. V was pared by 4 bases and J by 8 bases, with 10 bases of the junction left unmatched. CDR3 length: 17 amino acids. The CDR3 DNA is TGTGCCAGCAGTTCACTTCGACTAGCGGGAGGGCCACATGAGCAGTTCTTC. Protein product: CASSSLRLAGGPHEQFF.

The rearrangement links TRBV5-1 to TRBJ1-1; D remains unclear. Germline lookup yields CDR1 SGHRS and CDR2 YFSETQ. The CDR3 loop spans 14 amino acids. V lost 2 bases and J 1 base, leaving 9 bases between the germline ends. CDR3 in amino acids: CASSFQDKNTEAFF. The DNA for the CDR3 is TGCGCCAGCAGCTTTCAGGATAAGAACACTGAAGCTTTCTTT.